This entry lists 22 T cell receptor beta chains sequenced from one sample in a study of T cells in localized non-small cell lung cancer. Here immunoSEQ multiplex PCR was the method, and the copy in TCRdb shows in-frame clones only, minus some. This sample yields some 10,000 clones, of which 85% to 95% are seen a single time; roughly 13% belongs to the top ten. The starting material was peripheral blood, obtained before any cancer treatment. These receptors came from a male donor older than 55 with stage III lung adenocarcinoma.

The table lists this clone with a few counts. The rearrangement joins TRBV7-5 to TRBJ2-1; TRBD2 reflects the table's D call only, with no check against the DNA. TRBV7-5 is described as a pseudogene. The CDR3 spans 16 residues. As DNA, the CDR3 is TGTGTCAGAAGCCGCGATCCAGCGGACTCCTACAATGAGCAGTTCTTC. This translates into CVRSRDPADSYNEQFF.

The CDR3 reads CASSVGLAGNTGELFF. The CDR3 DNA reads as TGTGCCAGTAGTGTGGGACTAGCGGGGAACACCGGGGAGCTGTTTTTT. The chain recombines TRBV19 with TRBJ2-2; 12 bases fit TRBD2. Germline CDR1 LNHDA, CDR2 SQIVND (reference sequence). Germline trimming cut 5 bases from V and 1 base from J; bases unmatched to any gene: 2. CDR3 size: 16 residues.

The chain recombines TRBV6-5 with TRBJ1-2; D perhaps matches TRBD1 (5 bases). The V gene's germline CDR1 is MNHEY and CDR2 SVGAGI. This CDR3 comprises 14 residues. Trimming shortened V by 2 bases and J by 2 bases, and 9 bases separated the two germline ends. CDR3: CASSYRGRNYGYTF. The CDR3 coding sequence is TGTGCCAGCAGTTACAGGGGCAGAAACTATGGCTACACCTTC.

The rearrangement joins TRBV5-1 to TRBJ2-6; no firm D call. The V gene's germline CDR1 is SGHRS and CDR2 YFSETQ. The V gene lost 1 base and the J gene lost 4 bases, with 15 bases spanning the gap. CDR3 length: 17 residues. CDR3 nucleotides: TGCGCCAGCAGCTTGACCGGGCCCCAGGCCGGGGCCAACGTCCTGACTTTC. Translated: CASSLTGPQAGANVLTF.

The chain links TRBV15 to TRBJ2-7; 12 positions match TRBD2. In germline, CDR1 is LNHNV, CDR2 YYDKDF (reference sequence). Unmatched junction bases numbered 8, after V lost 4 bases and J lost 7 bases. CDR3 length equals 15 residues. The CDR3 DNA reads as TGTGCCACCAGCATGTGGACTAGCGGGGAAGGGGAGCAGTACTTC. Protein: CATSMWTSGEGEQYF.

The CDR3 DNA is TGTGCCAGCTCACCAATTCCGGGACAAGGCTTAGAGCAGTACTTC. Translating it yields CASSPIPGQGLEQYF. The chain uses TRBV18 and TRBJ2-7, with a tentative D call TRBD1 (6 bases). The germline V gene encodes CDR1 KGHSH and CDR2 LQKENI. This CDR3 has 15 amino acids. The germline V and J ends were trimmed by 2 bases and 7 bases, with 18 bases remaining between them. The whole variable domain, filled in from reference TRBV18 and TRBJ2-7, reads NAGVMQNPRHLVRRRGQEARLRCSPMKGHSHVYWYRQLPEEGLKFMVYLQKENIIDESGMPKERFSAEFPKEGPSILRIQQVVRGDSAAYFCASSPIPGQGLEQYFGPGTRLTVT.

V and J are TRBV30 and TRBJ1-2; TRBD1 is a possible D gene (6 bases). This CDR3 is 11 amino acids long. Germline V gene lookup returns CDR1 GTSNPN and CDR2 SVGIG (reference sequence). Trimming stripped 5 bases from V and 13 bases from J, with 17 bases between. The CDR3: CAWDILQGGTF. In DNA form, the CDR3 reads TGTGCCTGGGATATACTACAGGGAGGCACCTTC.

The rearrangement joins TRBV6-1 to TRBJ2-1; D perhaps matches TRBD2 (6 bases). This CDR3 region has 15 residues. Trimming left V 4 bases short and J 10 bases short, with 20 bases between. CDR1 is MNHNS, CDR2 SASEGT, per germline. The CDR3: CASSVLARYNGEQFF. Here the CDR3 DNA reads TGTGCCAGCAGTGTGCTAGCGCGGTACAACGGGGAGCAGTTCTTC.

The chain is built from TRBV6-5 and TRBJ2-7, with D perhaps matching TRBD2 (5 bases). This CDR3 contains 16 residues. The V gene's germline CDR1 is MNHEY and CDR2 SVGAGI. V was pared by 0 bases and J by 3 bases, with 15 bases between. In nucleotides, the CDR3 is TGTGCCAGCAGTTACTCGGAGACTACCGTCAACTACGAGCAGTACTTC. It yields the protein CASSYSETTVNYEQYF.

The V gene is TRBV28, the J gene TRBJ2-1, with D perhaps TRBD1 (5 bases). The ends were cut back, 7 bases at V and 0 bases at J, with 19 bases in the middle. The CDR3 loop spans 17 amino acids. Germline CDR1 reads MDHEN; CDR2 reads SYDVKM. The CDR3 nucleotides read TGTGCCAGCAAAGGTTCCTTACAGGAGAGCTCCTACAATGAGCAGTTCTTC. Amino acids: CASKGSLQESSYNEQFF.

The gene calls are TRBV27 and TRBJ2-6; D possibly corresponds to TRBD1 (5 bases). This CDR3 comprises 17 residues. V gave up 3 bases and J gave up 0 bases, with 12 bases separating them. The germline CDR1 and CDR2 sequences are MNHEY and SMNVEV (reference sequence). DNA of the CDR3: TGTGCCAGCAGTTTCGCCAGGGCCTACTCTGGGGCCAACGTCCTGACTTTC. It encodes CASSFARAYSGANVLTF. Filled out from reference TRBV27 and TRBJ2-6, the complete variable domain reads EAQVTQNPRYLITVTGKKLTVTCSQNMNHEYMSWYRQDPGLGLRQIYYSMNVEVTDKGDVPEGYKVSRKEKRNFPLILESPSPNQTSLYFCASSFARAYSGANVLTFGAGSRLTVL.

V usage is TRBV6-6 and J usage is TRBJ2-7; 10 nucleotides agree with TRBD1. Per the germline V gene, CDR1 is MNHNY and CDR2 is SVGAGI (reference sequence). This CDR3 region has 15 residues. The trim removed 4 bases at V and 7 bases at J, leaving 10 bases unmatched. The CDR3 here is CASSSMGTGAWEQYF. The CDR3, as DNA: TGTGCCAGCAGTTCTATGGGGACAGGGGCTTGGGAGCAGTACTTC.

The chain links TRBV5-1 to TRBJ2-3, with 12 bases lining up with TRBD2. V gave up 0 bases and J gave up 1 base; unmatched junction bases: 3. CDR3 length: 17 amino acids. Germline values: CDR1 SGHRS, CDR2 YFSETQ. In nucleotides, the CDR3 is TGCGCCAGCAGCTTGGGGCGACTAGCGGGAGGCACAGATACGCAGTATTTT. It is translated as CASSLGRLAGGTDTQYF.

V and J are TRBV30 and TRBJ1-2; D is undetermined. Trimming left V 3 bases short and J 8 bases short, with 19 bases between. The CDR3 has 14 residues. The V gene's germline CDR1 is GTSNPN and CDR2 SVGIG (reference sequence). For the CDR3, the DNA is TGTGCCTGGAGATACGGACGCCAAACCGGGGGCTACACCTTC. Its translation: CAWRYGRQTGGYTF. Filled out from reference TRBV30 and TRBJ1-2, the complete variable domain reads SQTIHQWPATLVQPVGSPLSLECTVEGTSNPNLYWYRQAAGRGLQLLFYSVGIGQISSEVPQNLSASRPQDRQFILSSKKLLLSDSGFYLCAWRYGRQTGGYTFGSGTRLTVV.

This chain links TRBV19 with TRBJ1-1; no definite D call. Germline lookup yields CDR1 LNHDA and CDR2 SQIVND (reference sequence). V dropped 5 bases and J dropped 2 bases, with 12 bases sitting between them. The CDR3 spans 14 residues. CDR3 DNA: TGTGCCAGTAGTCTCCGACATCCTAACACTGAAGCTTTCTTT. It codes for CASSLRHPNTEAFF.

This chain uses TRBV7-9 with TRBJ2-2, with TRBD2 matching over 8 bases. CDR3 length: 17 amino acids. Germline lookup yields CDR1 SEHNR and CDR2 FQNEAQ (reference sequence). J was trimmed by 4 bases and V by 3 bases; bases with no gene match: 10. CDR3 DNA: TGTGCCAGCAGCTTCGTCCCGGGACTAGGGGGCACCGGGGAGCTGTTTTTT. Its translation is CASSFVPGLGGTGELFF. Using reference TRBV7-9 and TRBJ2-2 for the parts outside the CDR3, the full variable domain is DTGVSQNPRHKITKRGQNVTFRCDPISEHNRLYWYRQTLGQGPEFLTYFQNEAQLEKSRLLSDRFSAERPKGSFSTLEIQRTEQGDSAMYLCASSFVPGLGGTGELFFGEGSRLTVL.

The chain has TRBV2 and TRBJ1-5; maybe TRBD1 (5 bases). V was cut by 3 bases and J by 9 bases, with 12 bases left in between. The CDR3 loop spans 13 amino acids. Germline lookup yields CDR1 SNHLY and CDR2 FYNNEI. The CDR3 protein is CASSEEGLRPQHF. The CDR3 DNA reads TGTGCCAGCAGTGAGGAGGGGTTACGGCCCCAGCATTTT.

The CDR3 DNA reads as TGCAGTGCTAACGGCTACGAGCAGTACTTC. This translates into CSANGYEQYF. The chain employs TRBV20-1 and TRBJ2-7, with D unclear. CDR3 length: 10 amino acids. V was trimmed by 4 bases and J by 3 bases, leaving 4 bases between them. Looked up from germline, CDR1 is DFQATT and CDR2 is SNEGSKA (reference sequence).

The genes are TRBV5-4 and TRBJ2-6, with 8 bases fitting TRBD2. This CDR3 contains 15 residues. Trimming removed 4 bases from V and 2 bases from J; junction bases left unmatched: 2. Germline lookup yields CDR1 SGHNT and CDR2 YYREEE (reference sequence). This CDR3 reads CASSQAGAGANVLTF. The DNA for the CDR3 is TGTGCCAGCAGCCAAGCGGGAGCTGGGGCCAACGTCCTGACTTTC.

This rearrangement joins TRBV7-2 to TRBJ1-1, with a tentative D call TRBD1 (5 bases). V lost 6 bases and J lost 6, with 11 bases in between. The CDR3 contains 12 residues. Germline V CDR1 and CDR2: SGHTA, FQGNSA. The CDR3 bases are TGTGCCAGCAGAGGAGGGGTCGCTGAAGCTTTCTTT. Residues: CASRGGVAEAFF.

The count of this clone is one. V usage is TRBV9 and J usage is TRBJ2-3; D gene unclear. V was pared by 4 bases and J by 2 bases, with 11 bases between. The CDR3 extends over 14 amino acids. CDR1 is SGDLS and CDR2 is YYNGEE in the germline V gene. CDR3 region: CASSPRHITDTQYF. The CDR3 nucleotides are TGTGCCAGCAGCCCCAGACACATCACAGATACGCAGTATTTT.

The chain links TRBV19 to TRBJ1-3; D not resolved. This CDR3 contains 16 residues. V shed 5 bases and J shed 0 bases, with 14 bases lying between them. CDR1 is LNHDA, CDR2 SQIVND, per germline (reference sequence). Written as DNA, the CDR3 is TGTGCCAGTAGTCCCTGGACGCCGCTCTCTGGAAACACCATATATTTT. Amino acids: CASSPWTPLSGNTIYF.